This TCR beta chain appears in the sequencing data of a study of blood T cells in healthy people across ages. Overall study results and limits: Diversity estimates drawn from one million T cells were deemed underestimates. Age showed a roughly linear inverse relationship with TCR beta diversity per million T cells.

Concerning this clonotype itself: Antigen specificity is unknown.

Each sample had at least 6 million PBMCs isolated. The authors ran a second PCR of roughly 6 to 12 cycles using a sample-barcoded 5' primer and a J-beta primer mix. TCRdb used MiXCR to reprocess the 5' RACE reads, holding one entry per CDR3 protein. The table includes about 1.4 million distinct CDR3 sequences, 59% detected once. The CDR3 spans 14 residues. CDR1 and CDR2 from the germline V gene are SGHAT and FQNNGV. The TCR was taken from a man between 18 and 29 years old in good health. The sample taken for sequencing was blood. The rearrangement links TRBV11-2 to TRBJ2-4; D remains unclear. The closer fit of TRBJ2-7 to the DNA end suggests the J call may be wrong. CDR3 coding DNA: TGTGCCAGCAGCTTAGGGGTAATGGGCTACGAGCAGTACTTC. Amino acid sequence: CASSLGVMGYEQYF.